Here is one T cell receptor (beta chain) with its context. V shed 4 bases and J shed 6 bases, with 21 bases lying between them. CDR1 and CDR2 from the germline V gene are SNHLY and FYNNEI. This CDR3 has 16 residues. The sample originates from a study of shared clonotypes between healthy human individuals. Produced via immunoSEQ multiplex PCR; TCRdb's table is partial and in-frame only. The table has more than 400,000 clones, 90% to 96% seen once. This TCR was sampled from a woman in her twenties or thirties in good health. Sequencing used naive CD4+ T cells sorted from blood. Subset: CD45RA+ positively selected. This chain connects TRBV2 to TRBJ1-2; tentatively, D is TRBD1 (5 bases). CDR3 amino acids: CASSGRTRGLGDGYTF. The CDR3 DNA follows: TGTGCCAGCAGTGGAAGAACCCGGGGCTTAGGAGATGGCTACACCTTC.